One T cell receptor beta chain is described in this entry. Several immunoSEQ 96-well plates shared each subset's DNA, each plate a replicate. Each replicate PCR on the sorted subsets used roughly 190 ng DNA (around 30,000 T cell genomes). Profiling relied on immunoSEQ multiplex PCR, and the TCRdb table lists in-frame clones only, not all of them. Of roughly 1,000,000 clones in the sample, about 80% were seen once. These data are taken from a study of shared clonotypes between healthy human individuals. Everyone who donated was a Caucasian adult who lived in Nashville, Tennessee. V was clipped by 1 base and J by 5 bases; unmatched bases: 6. In germline, CDR1 is SGHAT, CDR2 FQNNGV. This CDR3 is 16 amino acids long.

The source is a man aged 18 to 29 in good health. Some clones in this sample may be carry-over from other donors' samples. This rearrangement joins TRBV11-2 to TRBJ1-4; 8 bases line up with TRBD1. The specimen sequenced was memory CD4+ T cells from PBMCs. Subset reported: CD45RA-negative fraction. The CDR3 region is CASSLGRTGRNEKLFF. The CDR3 DNA follows: TGTGCCAGCAGCTTAGGTCGGACAGGGAGGAATGAAAAACTGTTTTTT.